One and the same sample provided the 10 T cell receptor beta chains below, sequenced in a study of blood T cell repertoires in COVID-19. Clones were read by immunoSEQ multiplex PCR, and TCRdb kept only the in-frame ones, dropping some. This sample yields around 470,000 clones, of which 90% are seen a single time; approximately 0.55% belongs to the top ten. Sequenced: PBMCs or T cells enriched from blood (not recorded which). These TCRs come from a man between 18 and 35 years old who had recovered from COVID-19.

V and J are TRBV19 and TRBJ1-6, with a weak D call TRBD1 (5 bases). CDR3 length equals 14 residues. Germline loops: CDR1 LNHDA, CDR2 SQIVND (reference sequence). V was clipped by 3 bases and J by 6 bases, with 9 bases between them. This chain's CDR3 is CASSIGGSNSPLHF. The CDR3 region has the DNA TGTGCCAGTAGTATCGGGGGTAGTAATTCACCCCTCCACTTT.

The rearrangement links TRBV7-2 to TRBJ1-2, with a weak D call TRBD1 (5 bases). The CDR3 extends over 13 amino acids. The V end was cut by 2 bases, the J end by 4 bases, with 8 bases between. CDR1 SGHTA and CDR2 FQGNSA come from the germline V gene. The CDR3 DNA is TGTGCCAGCAGCTTACAGGGAGGCTATGGCTACACCTTC. Protein product: CASSLQGGYGYTF.

The chain carries TRBV2 and TRBJ2-7, with D unclear. Trimming cost V 7 bases and J 6 bases, with 16 bases left between them. The V gene's germline CDR1 is SNHLY and CDR2 FYNNEI. The CDR3 length is 13 residues. The CDR3: CASKMAGHPEQYF. CDR3 DNA: TGTGCCAGCAAAATGGCAGGCCATCCCGAGCAGTACTTC.

V gene TRBV9 combines with J gene TRBJ1-5; D is perhaps TRBD1 (5 bases). Germline CDR1 SGDLS, CDR2 YYNGEE. The germline V and J ends were trimmed by 4 bases and 7 bases, with 18 bases remaining between them. The CDR3 consists of 15 residues. CDR3 coding DNA: TGTGCCAGCAGCCGCGGGCGCGGCGGGGACCAGCCCCAGCATTTT. As protein: CASSRGRGGDQPQHF. The full variable domain, its missing parts supplied by reference TRBV9 and TRBJ1-5, is DSGVTQTPKHLITATGQRVTLRCSPRSGDLSVYWYQQSLDQGLQFLIQYYNGEERAKGNILERFSAQQFPDLHSELNLSSLELGDSALYFCASSRGRGGDQPQHFGDGTRLSIL.

This rearrangement joins TRBV11-2 to TRBJ2-1; 9 bases match TRBD1. With 3 bases clipped from V and 8 bases from J, the junction kept 2 bases outside the gene matches. The CDR3 runs 13 residues. Per germline, CDR1 SGHAT and CDR2 FQNNGV. Here the CDR3 DNA reads TGTGCCAGCAGCTTGGACAGGGGACATGAGCAGTTCTTC. Its translation: CASSLDRGHEQFF.

The chain combines TRBV19 with TRBJ2-2; 7 positions match TRBD1. Germline assignment: CDR1 LNHDA and CDR2 SQIVND (reference sequence). CDR3 length: 14 amino acids. V lost 9 bases to trimming and J lost 0 bases; unmatched junction nucleotides: 4. The CDR3 region has the DNA TGTGCCAGATTGGGACAGCCGAACACCGGGGAGCTGTTTTTT. Translation: CARLGQPNTGELFF.

Remarks on this clone: A read error may produce the germline difference seen at one junction end. The chain joins TRBV18 to TRBJ2-1, with TRBD2 identical over 8 bases. Germline CDR1 reads KGHSH; CDR2 reads LQKENI. This CDR3 is 16 amino acids long. This CDR3 reads CASSPLAANEYNEQFF. DNA of the CDR3: TGTGCCAGCTCCCCACTAGCGGCAAATGAATACAATGAGCAGTTCTTC. The variable domain in full, completed from reference TRBV18 and TRBJ2-1, reads NAGVMQNPRHLVRRRGQEARLRCSPMKGHSHVYWYRQLPEEGLKFMVYLQKENIIDESGMPKERFSAEFPKEGPSILRIQQVVRGDSAAYFCASSPLAANEYNEQFFGPGTRLTVL.

Ten or more counts support this clone. The chain is built from TRBV30 and TRBJ2-2, with TRBD2 as a possible D gene (6 bases). Germline CDR1 is GTSNPN and CDR2 is SVGIG (reference sequence). Trimming removed 2 bases at V and 5 bases at J, with 9 bases between. The length of the CDR3 is 13 residues. The CDR3 sequence: CAWSRERTGELFF. For the CDR3, the DNA is TGTGCCTGGAGTCGGGAGCGGACCGGGGAGCTGTTTTTT. The variable domain in full, with the rest retrieved from reference TRBV30 and TRBJ2-2, is SQTIHQWPATLVQPVGSPLSLECTVEGTSNPNLYWYRQAAGRGLQLLFYSVGIGQISSEVPQNLSASRPQDRQFILSSKKLLLSDSGFYLCAWSRERTGELFFGEGSRLTVL.

V usage is TRBV12-5 and J usage is TRBJ1-6, with 11 positions matching TRBD1. Per the germline V gene, CDR1 is LGHNT and CDR2 is FRNRAP. The CDR3 loop spans 15 amino acids. V shed 4 bases, J shed 8 bases, and the junction held 4 bases outside the gene matches. This CDR3 reads CASGSGQGAYSPLHF. The CDR3 DNA reads TGTGCTAGTGGTTCCGGACAGGGGGCATATTCACCCCTCCACTTT.

This chain connects TRBV19 to TRBJ1-3; D is undetermined. V dropped 10 bases and J dropped 0 bases, with 16 bases sitting between them. Germline CDR1 and CDR2: LNHDA and SQIVND (reference sequence). The CDR3 loop spans 15 amino acids. DNA for the CDR3: TGTGCCACGGTGCGGGGAAGGAGCTCTGGAAACACCATATATTTT. Its translation is CATVRGRSSGNTIYF.